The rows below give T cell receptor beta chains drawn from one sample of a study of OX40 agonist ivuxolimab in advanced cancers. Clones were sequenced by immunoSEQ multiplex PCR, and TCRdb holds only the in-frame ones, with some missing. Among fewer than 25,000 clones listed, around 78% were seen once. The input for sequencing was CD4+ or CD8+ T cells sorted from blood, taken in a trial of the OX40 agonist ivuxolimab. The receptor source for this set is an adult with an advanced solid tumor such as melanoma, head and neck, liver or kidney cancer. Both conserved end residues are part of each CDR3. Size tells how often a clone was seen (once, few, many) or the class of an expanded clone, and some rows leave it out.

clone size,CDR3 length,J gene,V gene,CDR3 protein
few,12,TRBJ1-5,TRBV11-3,CASSLAPQPQHF
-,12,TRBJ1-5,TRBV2,CASTGVNQPQHF
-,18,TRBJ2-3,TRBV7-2,CASSLVLAGGTSTDTQYF
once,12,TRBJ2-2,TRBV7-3,CASRVDTGELFF
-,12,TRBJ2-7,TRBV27,CASRELGYEQYF
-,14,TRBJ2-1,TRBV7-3,CASSPKDRGNEQFF
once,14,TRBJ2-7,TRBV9,CASSVASGGYEQYF
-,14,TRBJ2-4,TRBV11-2,CASSGGAGKNIQYF
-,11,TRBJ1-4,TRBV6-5,CASTHGGKLFF
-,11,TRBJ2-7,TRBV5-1,CASSTNYEQYF
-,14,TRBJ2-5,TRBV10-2,CASSEGGDVETQYF
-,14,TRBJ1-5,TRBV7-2,CASSRQLPNQPQHF
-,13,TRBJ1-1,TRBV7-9,CASSLGRNTEAFF
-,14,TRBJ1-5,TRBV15,CATSRDGGDQPQHF
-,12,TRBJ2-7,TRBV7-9,CASSLQDYEQYF
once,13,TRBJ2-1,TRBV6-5,CASSSGQGNEQFF
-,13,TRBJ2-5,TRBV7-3,CASSLAGWETQYF
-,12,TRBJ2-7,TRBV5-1,CASSPGPRGQYF
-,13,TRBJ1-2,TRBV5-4,CASSYNRGQGYTF
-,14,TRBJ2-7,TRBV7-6,CASSLDPGSYEQYF
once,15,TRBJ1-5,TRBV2,CASSLTELGNQPQHF
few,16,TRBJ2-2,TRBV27,CASSGTSGGAGGELFF
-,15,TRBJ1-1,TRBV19,CASTSGRGIRTEAFF
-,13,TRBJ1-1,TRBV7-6,CASSSRQNTEAFF
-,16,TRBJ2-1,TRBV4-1,CASSPILAGGLNEQFF
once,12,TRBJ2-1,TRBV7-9,CASSLGNNEQFF
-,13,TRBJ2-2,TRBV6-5,CASSYSTSGELFF
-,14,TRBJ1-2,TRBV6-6,CASSTQAVRYGYTF
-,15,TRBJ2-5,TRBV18,CASSLLDRVQETQYF